This entry features one T cell receptor beta chain sequence. The target antigen is unknown. There are 22 residues in the CDR3. Systemic immunosuppression or autoimmune disease history was grounds to exclude patients. Sequencing used immunoSEQ multiplex PCR; TCRdb keeps in-frame clones, though not all of them. The sample records about 52,000 clones, approximately 90% being singletons. The sample belongs to a study of OX40 agonist ivuxolimab in advanced cancers. Study as a whole: It was permissible to have had prior anti-PD-1, anti-PD-L1 or anti-CTLA-4 therapy, and around 43% had some.

Findings and caveats of the study: Dosing at 0.1 to 3.0 mg/kg was accompanied by clonal expansion of CD4+ and CD8+ blood T cells by week 6. Clonal expansion was among the lowest in partial responders at 0.1-3.0 mg/kg, especially CD8+.

The TCR was taken from an adult with an advanced solid tumor such as melanoma, head and neck, liver or kidney cancer. J is TRBJ2-7 and V is TRBV12-2; the table's D call TRBD1 went unverified against the DNA. TRBV12-2 is described as a pseudogene. The sequencing here drew on CD4+ or CD8+ T cells sorted from blood, taken in a trial of the OX40 agonist ivuxolimab. The chain's CDR3 is CASRLVTSSLQGRCIGIYEQYF. Written as DNA, the CDR3 is TGTGCAAGTCGCTTAGTCACCTCGTCCTTGCAGGGTAGGTGTATCGGCATCTACGAGCAGTACTTC.